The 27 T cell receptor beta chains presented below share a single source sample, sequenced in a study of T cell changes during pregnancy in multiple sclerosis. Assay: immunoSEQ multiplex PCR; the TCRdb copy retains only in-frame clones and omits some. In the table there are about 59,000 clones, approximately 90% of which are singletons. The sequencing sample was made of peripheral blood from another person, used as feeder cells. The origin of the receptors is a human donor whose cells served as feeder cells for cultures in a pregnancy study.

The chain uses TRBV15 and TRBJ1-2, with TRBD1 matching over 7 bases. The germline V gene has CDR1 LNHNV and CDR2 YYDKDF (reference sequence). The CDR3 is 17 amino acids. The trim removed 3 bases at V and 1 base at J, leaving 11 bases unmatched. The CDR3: CATSSRDPGTDNYGYTF. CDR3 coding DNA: TGTGCCACCAGCAGCAGAGACCCCGGGACAGATAACTATGGCTACACCTTC.

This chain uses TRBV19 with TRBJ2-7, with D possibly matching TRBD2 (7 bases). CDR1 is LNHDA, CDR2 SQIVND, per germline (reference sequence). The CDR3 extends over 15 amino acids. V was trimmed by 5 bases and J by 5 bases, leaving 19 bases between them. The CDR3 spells CASSRGGEYVNEQYF. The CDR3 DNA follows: TGTGCCAGTAGTCGAGGGGGGGAGTACGTCAACGAGCAGTACTTC.

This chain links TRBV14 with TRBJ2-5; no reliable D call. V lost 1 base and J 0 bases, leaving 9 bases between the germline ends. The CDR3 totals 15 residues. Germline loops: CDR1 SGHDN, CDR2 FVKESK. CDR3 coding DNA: TGTGCCAGCAGCCAAGGGGTTTCGAACCAAGAGACCCAGTACTTC. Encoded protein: CASSQGVSNQETQYF.

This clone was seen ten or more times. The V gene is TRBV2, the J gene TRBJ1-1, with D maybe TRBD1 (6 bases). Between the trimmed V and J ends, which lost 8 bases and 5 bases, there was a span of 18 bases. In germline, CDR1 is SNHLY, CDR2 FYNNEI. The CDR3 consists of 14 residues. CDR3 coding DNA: TGTGCCAGCTTACGACAGGATGGGGGGACTGAAGCTTTCTTT. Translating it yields CASLRQDGGTEAFF.

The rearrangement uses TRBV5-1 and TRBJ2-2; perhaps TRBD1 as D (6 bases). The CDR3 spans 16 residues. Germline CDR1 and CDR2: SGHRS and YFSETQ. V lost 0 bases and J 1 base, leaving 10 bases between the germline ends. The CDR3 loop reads CASSLVETGNTGELFF. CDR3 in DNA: TGCGCCAGCAGCTTGGTAGAGACAGGGAACACCGGGGAGCTGTTTTTT.

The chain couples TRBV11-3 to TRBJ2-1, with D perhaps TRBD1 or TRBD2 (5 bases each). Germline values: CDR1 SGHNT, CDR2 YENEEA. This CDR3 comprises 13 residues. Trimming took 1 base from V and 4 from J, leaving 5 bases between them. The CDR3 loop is CASSLGGYNEQFF. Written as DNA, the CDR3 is TGTGCCAGCAGCTTAGGGGGGTACAATGAGCAGTTCTTC.

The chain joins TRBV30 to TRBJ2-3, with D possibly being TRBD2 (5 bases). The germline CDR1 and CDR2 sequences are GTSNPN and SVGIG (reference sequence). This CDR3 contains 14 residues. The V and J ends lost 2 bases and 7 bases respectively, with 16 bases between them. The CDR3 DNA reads TGTGCCTGGAGTCCTGCGGGCGCACCTCATACGCAGTATTTT. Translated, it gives CAWSPAGAPHTQYF. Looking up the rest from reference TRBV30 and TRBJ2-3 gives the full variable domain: SQTIHQWPATLVQPVGSPLSLECTVEGTSNPNLYWYRQAAGRGLQLLFYSVGIGQISSEVPQNLSASRPQDRQFILSSKKLLLSDSGFYLCAWSPAGAPHTQYFGPGTRLTVL.

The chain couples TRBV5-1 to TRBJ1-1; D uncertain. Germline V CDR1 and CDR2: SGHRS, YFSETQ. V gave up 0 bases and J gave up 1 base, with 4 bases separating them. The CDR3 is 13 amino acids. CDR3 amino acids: CASSLGWNTEAFF. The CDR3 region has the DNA TGCGCCAGCAGCTTGGGATGGAACACTGAAGCTTTCTTT.

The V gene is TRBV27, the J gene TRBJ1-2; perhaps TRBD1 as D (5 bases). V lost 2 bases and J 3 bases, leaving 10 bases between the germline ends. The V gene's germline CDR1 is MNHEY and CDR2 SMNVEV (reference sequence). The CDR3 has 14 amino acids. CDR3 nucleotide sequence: TGTGCCAGCAGTTTAAGGGGCCCAGACTATGGCTACACCTTC. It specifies CASSLRGPDYGYTF.

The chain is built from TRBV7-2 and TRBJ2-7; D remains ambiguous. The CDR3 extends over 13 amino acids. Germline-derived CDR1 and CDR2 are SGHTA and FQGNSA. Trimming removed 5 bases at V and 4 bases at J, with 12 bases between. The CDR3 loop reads CASSRTASYEQYF. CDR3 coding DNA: TGTGCCAGCAGCCGTACAGCTAGTTACGAGCAGTACTTC.

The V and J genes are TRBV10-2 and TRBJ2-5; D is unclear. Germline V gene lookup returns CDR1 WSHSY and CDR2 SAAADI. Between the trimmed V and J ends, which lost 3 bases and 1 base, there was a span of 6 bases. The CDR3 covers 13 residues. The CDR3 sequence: CASSDRVQETQYF. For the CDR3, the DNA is TGCGCCAGCAGTGACCGGGTCCAAGAGACCCAGTACTTC.

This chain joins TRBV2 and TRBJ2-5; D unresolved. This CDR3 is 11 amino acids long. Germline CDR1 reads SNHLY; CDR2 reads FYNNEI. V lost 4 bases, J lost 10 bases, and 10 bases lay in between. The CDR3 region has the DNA TGTGCCAGCAGTGGAGTAAGGGTCCAGTACTTC. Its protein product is CASSGVRVQYF.

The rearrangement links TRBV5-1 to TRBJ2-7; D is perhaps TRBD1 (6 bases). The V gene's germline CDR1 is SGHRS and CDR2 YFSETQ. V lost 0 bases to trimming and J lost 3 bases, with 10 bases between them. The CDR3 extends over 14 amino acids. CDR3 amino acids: CASSLDRAVYEQYF. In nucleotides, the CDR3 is TGCGCCAGCAGCTTGGACAGGGCCGTCTACGAGCAGTACTTC.

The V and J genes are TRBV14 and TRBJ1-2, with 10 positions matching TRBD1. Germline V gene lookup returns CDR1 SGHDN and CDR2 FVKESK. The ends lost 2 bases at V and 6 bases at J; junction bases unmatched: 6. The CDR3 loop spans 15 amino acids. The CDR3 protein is CASSQTGTGVHGYTF. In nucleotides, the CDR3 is TGTGCCAGCAGCCAAACTGGGACAGGGGTTCATGGCTACACCTTC.

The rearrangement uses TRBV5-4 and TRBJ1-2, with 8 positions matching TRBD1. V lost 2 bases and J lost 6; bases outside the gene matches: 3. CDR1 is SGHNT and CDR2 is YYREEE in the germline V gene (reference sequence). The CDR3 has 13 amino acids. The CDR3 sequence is CASSFQGADGYTF. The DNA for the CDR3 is TGTGCCAGCAGCTTCCAGGGGGCGGATGGCTACACCTTC.

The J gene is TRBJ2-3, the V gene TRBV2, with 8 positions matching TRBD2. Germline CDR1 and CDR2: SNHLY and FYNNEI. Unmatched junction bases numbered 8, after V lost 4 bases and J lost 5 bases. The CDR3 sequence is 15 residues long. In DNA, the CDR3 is TGTGCCAGCAGTGGAATTAGCGGGGTACGAGATACGCAGTATTTT. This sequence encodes CASSGISGVRDTQYF. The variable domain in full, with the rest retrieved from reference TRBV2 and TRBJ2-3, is EPEVTQTPSHQVTQMGQEVILRCVPISNHLYFYWYRQILGQKVEFLVSFYNNEISEKSEIFDDQFSVERPDGSNFTLKIRSTKLEDSAMYFCASSGISGVRDTQYFGPGTRLTVL.

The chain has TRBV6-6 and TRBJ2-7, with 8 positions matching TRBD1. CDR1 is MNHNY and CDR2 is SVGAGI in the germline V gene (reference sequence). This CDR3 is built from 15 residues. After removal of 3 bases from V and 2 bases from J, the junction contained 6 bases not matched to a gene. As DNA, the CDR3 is TGTGCCAGCAGTTATCGACAGGGGCCAACCTACGAGCAGTACTTC. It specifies CASSYRQGPTYEQYF.

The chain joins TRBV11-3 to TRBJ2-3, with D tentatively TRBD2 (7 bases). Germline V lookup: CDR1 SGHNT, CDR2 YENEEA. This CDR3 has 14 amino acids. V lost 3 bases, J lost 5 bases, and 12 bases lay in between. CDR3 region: CASSFRGAGDTQYF. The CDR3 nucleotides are TGTGCCAGCAGCTTTCGGGGGGCCGGAGATACGCAGTATTTT.

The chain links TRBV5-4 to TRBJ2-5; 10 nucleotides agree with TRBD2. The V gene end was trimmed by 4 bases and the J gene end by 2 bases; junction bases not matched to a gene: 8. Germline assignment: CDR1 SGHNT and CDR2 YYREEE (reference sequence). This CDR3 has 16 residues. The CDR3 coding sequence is TGTGCCAGCAGCGAAGCGGGAGGGCCACCTCAAGAGACCCAGTACTTC. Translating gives CASSEAGGPPQETQYF.

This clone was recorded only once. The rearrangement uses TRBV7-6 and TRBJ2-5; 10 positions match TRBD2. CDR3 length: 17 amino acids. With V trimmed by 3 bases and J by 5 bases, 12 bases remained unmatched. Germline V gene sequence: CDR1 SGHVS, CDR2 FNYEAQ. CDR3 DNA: TGTGCCAGCAGCTTGGTAGCGGGGGGTACAGTTTTTGAGACCCAGTACTTC. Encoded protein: CASSLVAGGTVFETQYF.

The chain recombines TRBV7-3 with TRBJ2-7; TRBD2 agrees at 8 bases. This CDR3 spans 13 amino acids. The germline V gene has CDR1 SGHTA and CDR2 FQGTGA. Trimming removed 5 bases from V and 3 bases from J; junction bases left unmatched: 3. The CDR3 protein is CASSPGGGYEQYF. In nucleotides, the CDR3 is TGTGCCAGCAGCCCCGGGGGGGGCTACGAGCAGTACTTC.

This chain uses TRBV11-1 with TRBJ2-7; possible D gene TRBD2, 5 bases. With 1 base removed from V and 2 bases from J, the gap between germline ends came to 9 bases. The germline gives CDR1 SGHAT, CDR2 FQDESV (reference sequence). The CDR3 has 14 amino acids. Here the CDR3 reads CASSLGGGPYEQYF. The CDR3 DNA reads TGTGCCAGCAGCTTAGGCGGAGGACCCTACGAGCAGTACTTC.

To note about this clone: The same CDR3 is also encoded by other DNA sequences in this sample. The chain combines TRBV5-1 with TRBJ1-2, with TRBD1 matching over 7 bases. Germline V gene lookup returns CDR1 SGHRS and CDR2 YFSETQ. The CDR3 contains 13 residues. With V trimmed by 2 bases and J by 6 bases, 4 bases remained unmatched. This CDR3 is CASSFTGAHGYTF. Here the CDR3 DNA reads TGCGCCAGCAGCTTTACAGGGGCCCATGGCTACACCTTC. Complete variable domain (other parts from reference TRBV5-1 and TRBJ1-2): KAGVTQTPRYLIKTRGQQVTLSCSPISGHRSVSWYQQTPGQGLQFLFEYFSETQRNKGNFPGRFSGRQFSNSRSEMNVSTLELGDSALYLCASSFTGAHGYTFGSGTRLTVV.

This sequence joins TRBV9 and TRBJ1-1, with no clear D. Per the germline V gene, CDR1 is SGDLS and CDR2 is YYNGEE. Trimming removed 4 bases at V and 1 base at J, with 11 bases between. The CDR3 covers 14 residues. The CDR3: CASSTSDRNTEAFF. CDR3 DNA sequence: TGTGCCAGCAGCACATCAGACCGGAACACTGAAGCTTTCTTT. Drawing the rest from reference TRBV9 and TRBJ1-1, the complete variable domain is DSGVTQTPKHLITATGQRVTLRCSPRSGDLSVYWYQQSLDQGLQFLIQYYNGEERAKGNILERFSAQQFPDLHSELNLSSLELGDSALYFCASSTSDRNTEAFFGQGTRLTVV.

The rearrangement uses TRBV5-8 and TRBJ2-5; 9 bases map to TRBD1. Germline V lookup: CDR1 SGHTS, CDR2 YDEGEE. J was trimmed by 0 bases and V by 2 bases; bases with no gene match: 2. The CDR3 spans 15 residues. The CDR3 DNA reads TGTGCCAGCAGCTTACAGGGGGCTAACCAAGAGACCCAGTACTTC. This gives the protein CASSLQGANQETQYF.

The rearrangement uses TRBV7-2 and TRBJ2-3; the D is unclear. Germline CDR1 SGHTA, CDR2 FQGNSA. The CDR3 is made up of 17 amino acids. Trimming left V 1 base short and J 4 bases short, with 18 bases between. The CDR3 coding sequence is TGTGCCAGCAGCTTAGATTTCAGCTCATACGGGTCAGATACGCAGTATTTT. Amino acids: CASSLDFSSYGSDTQYF.

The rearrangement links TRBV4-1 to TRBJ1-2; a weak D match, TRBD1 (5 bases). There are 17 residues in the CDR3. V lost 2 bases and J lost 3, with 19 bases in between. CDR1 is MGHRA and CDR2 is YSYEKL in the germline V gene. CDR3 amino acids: CASSQPRGDPRDYGYTF. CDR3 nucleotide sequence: TGCGCCAGCAGCCAACCCCGGGGGGACCCCAGAGACTATGGCTACACCTTC.